This TCR beta chain derives from a study of Ad26.COV2.S vaccination and SARS-CoV-2 variants. This CDR3 is built from 18 residues. J was trimmed by 0 bases and V by 5 bases; bases with no gene match: 10. CDR1 and CDR2 from the germline V gene are SEHNR and FQNEAQ (reference sequence). The protocol was immunoSEQ multiplex PCR, while the TCRdb copy is restricted to in-frame clones and leaves out a portion. The table records 350,000 to 500,000 clones, 85% to 90% of them present only once. Study-level results: Spike-specific TCR breadth was greater in vaccine than placebo recipients.

On this clone itself: Its antigen is unidentified.

Treatment meaning: around 19 received Ad26.COV2.S at low or high dose, single or two shots; 5 received placebo; per-sample allocation not given. Day 63 following the first vaccine or placebo injection was when the samples were taken. The receptor comes from a person aged 18-65 years who received the Ad26.COV2.S COVID-19 vaccine or a placebo. The sequences come from peripheral blood, collected in a trial of Ad26.COV2.S vaccine versus placebo. The chain has TRBV7-9 and TRBJ2-6; the match to TRBD1 covers 7 bases. The CDR3 sequence: CASSPRGQEVSGANVLTF. In DNA form, the CDR3 reads TGTGCCAGCAGCCCGCGAGGACAGGAAGTCTCTGGGGCCAACGTCCTGACTTTC.